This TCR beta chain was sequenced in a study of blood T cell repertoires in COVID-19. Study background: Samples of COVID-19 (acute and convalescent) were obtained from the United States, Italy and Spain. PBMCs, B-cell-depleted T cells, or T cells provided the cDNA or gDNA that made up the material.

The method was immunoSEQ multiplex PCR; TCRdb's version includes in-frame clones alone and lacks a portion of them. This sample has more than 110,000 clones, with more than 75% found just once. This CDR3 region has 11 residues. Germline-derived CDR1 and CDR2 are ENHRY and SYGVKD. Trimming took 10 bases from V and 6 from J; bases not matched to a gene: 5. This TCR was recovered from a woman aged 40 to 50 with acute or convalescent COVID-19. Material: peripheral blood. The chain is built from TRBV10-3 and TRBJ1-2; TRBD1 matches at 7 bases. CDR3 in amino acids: CATGQSDGYTF. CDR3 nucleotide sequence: TGTGCCACGGGACAGTCGGATGGCTACACCTTC.